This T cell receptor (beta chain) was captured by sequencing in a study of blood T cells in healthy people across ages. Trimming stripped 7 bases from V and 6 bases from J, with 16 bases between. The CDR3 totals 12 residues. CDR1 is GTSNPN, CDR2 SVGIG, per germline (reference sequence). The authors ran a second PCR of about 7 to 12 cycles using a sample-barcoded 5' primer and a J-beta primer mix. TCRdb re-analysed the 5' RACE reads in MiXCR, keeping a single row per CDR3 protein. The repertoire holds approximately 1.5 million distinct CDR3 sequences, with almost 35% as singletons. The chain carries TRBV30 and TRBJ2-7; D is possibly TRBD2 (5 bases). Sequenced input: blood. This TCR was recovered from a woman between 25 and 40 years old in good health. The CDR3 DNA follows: TGTGCCTACGAGCCCGGACGGGGCGAGCAGTACTTC. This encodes CAYEPGRGEQYF.